This entry features one TCR beta chain sequence. This entry belongs to a study of CD8 T cells in Susac syndrome. Random hexamers primed reverse transcription of about 0.45 to 1 ug RNA. MiXCR was run by TCRdb on the immunoSEQ multiplex PCR reads, yielding one entry per CDR3 protein. Among about 210,000 distinct CDR3 sequences listed, 95% were seen once. Unmatched junction bases numbered 9, after V lost 3 bases and J lost 16 bases. CDR3 length: 14 residues. The germline CDR1 and CDR2 sequences are LGHDT and YNNKEL (reference sequence). The sequence came from a human donor with multiple sclerosis. The sequenced material came from CD4+ T cells from PBMCs. The chain is built from TRBV3-1 and TRBJ1-6; TRBD1 aligns across 10 bases. This chain's CDR3 is CASSQRTGGYRLHF. DNA of the CDR3: TGTGCCAGCAGCCAGCGGACAGGGGGTTACCGTCTCCACTTT.